The 2 T cell receptor beta chains below were found in one sample sequenced in a study of T cell responses to AZD1222 COVID-19 vaccine. Repertoires were generated with immunoSEQ multiplex PCR, while TCRdb's copy carries only in-frame clones and drops some. Here the sample spans 150,000 to 200,000 clones, 90% to 95% being singletons. This material consisted of peripheral blood, taken 28 days after the second AZD1222 dose. The receptors derive from an adult who received the AZD1222 COVID-19 vaccine.

This clone has just a few counts. The chain combines TRBV29-1 with TRBJ2-1; D is possibly TRBD1 (5 bases). CDR3 length: 13 residues. The V end was cut by 2 bases, the J end by 7 bases, with 12 bases between. Germline CDR1 SQVTM, CDR2 ANQGSEA. CDR3 loop: CSVEQGHENEQFF. The CDR3 nucleotides are TGCAGCGTTGAACAGGGCCATGAGAATGAGCAGTTCTTC.

The rearrangement joins TRBV5-4 to TRBJ1-2, with TRBD1 matching 7 bases. Trimming took 0 bases from V and 5 from J; bases not matched to a gene: 10. Per germline, CDR1 SGHNT and CDR2 YYREEE (reference sequence). The CDR3 loop spans 16 amino acids. CDR3 residues: CASSLEHRGTGYGYTF. In DNA form, the CDR3 reads TGTGCCAGCAGCTTGGAGCACAGGGGAACGGGGTATGGCTACACCTTC.